The next 9 T cell receptor beta chains were all read from a single sample in a study of blood T cell repertoires in COVID-19. Some clones are missing from TCRdb's copy, which holds only in-frame ones; the method was immunoSEQ multiplex PCR. The sample yields about 270,000 clones, roughly nine tenths seen once. The sample comprised PBMCs or T cells enriched from blood (not recorded which). The receptors originated from a woman aged 18-29 years who had recovered from COVID-19.

This chain links TRBV5-1 with TRBJ1-1; tentatively, D is TRBD1 (5 bases). Trimming shortened V by 0 bases and J by 1 base, and 10 bases separated the two germline ends. Germline loops: CDR1 SGHRS, CDR2 YFSETQ. The CDR3 is 15 residues long. The CDR3 region has the DNA TGCGCCAGCAGCTTGGGGACGACAGCGAACACTGAAGCTTTCTTT. Its protein product is CASSLGTTANTEAFF.

The V and J genes are TRBV27 and TRBJ1-6, with D uncertain. This CDR3 is built from 13 residues. Germline-derived CDR1 and CDR2 are MNHEY and SMNVEV (reference sequence). V was trimmed by 8 bases and J by 2 bases, leaving 7 bases between them. CDR3 protein: CASSGTYNSPLHF. The CDR3 DNA reads TGTGCCAGCTCCGGTACCTATAATTCACCCCTCCACTTT.

The J gene is TRBJ1-1, the V gene TRBV7-9; TRBD1 matches 7 bases. J was trimmed by 6 bases and V by 5 bases; bases with no gene match: 6. The V gene's germline CDR1 is SEHNR and CDR2 FQNEAQ (reference sequence). The CDR3 sequence is 13 residues long. The CDR3 protein is CASSRDRDSEAFF. In DNA form, the CDR3 reads TGTGCCAGCAGCCGGGACAGAGACTCTGAAGCTTTCTTT.

This chain connects TRBV5-1 to TRBJ2-3, with TRBD1 as a possible D gene (6 bases). CDR1 is SGHRS and CDR2 is YFSETQ in the germline V gene. This CDR3 is 14 amino acids long. Trimming left V 5 bases short and J 2 bases short, with 12 bases between. CDR3 region: CASSTGHPTDTQYF. DNA for the CDR3: TGCGCCAGCAGTACGGGACATCCCACAGATACGCAGTATTTT.

The V and J genes are TRBV6-5 and TRBJ2-1, with TRBD2 matching over 9 bases. There are 15 residues in the CDR3. Germline CDR1 and CDR2: MNHEY and SVGAGI. V lost 5 bases, J lost 8 bases, and 10 bases stayed unmatched. CDR3 DNA: TGTGCCAGCAGTCCAAGGACTAGCGAGTCCGATGAGCAGTTCTTC. Translating it yields CASSPRTSESDEQFF.

The V call is TRBV4-2, the J call TRBJ2-4; maybe TRBD2 (7 bases). The ends were cut back, 4 bases at V and 8 bases at J, with 18 bases in the middle. The germline V gene encodes CDR1 LGHNA and CDR2 YNFKEQ. CDR3 length: 15 residues. The CDR3 protein is CASSLSRGGLDIQYF. In DNA form, the CDR3 reads TGTGCCAGCAGCCTTTCCCGCGGGGGCCTGGACATTCAGTACTTC.

The chain has TRBV18 and TRBJ1-1; TRBD1 might be the D (5 bases). CDR3 length equals 15 residues. Per germline, CDR1 KGHSH and CDR2 LQKENI. The V and J ends lost 1 base and 3 bases respectively, with 12 bases between them. The CDR3 DNA reads as TGTGCCAGCTCACCACGGGTACAGGCGGACACTGAAGCTTTCTTT. The encoded protein is CASSPRVQADTEAFF.

V is TRBV15 and J is TRBJ1-3; no reliable D call. The CDR3 has 14 residues. Trimming shortened V by 1 base and J by 2 bases, and 6 bases separated the two germline ends. Germline V gene sequence: CDR1 LNHNV, CDR2 YYDKDF (reference sequence). CDR3: CATSRGSAGNTIYF. DNA for the CDR3: TGTGCCACCAGCAGAGGGTCGGCTGGAAACACCATATATTTT.

The V gene is TRBV3-1 (or the pseudogene TRBV3-2), the J gene TRBJ2-2; D not certain. Looked up from germline, CDR1 is LGHDT and CDR2 is YNNKEL (reference sequence). The length of the CDR3 is 13 residues. V lost 2 bases and J 8 bases, leaving 9 bases between the germline ends. This CDR3 is CASSQFTRGELFF. DNA for the CDR3: TGTGCCAGCAGCCAATTTACGCGGGGGGAGCTGTTTTTT.